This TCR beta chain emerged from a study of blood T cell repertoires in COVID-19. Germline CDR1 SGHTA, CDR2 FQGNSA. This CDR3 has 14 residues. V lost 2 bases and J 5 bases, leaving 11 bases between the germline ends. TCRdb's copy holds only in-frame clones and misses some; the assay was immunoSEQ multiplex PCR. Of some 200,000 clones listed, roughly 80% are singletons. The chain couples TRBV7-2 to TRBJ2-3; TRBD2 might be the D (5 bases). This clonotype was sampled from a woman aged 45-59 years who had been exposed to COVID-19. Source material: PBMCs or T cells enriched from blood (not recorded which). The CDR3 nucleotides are TGTACCAGCAGCTTAAGCGGACTGCAAGATACGCAGTATTTT. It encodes CTSSLSGLQDTQYF.